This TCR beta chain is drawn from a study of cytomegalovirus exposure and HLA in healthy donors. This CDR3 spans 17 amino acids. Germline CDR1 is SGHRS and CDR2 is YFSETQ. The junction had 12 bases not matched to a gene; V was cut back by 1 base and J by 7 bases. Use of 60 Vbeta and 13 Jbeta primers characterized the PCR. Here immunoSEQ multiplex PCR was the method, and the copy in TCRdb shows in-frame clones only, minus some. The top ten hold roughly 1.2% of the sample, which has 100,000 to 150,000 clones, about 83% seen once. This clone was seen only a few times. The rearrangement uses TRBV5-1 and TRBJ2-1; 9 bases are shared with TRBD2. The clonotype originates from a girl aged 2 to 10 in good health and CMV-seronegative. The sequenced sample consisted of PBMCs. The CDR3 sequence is CASSLSDSGRGINEQFF. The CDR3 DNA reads TGCGCCAGCAGCTTGAGTGATAGCGGGAGAGGGATAAATGAGCAGTTCTTC.